Reported below is one T cell receptor (beta chain). Its antigen is unidentified. This sample is drawn from a study of CD8 T cells in Susac syndrome. Across the study: When their blood was taken, patients with Susac syndrome were therapy-naive, taking corticosteroids, or taking intravenous immunoglobulin alone.

The CDR3 covers 16 residues. With 0 bases removed from V and 5 bases from J, the gap between germline ends came to 19 bases. Germline V CDR1 and CDR2: DFQATT, SNEGSKA (reference sequence). The study's findings and limits: It was acknowledged in the study that the number of individuals who were included in its TCR sequencing and HLA analysis was relatively small.

When the RNA was reverse transcribed, random hexamers were used with an input of about 0.5 to 1 ug. TCRdb redid the calling of the immunoSEQ multiplex PCR reads with MiXCR, one entry per CDR3 protein. The repertoire holds more than 150,000 distinct CDR3 sequences, with approximately 94% as singletons. Each Susac syndrome patient had definite or probable disease by recently defined criteria. It was negative isolation that provided the CD8+ and CD4+ T cells, whereas TEMRA cells were enriched by FACS. Material: CD4+ T cells from PBMCs. This chain joins TRBV20-1 and TRBJ2-5; TRBD2 is a possible D gene (5 bases). This receptor was identified in a human donor with Susac syndrome. CDR3 sequence (DNA): TGCAGTGCTAGAGATCCGAAGGACTCCTTTGGCGAGACCCAGTACTTC. It specifies CSARDPKDSFGETQYF.